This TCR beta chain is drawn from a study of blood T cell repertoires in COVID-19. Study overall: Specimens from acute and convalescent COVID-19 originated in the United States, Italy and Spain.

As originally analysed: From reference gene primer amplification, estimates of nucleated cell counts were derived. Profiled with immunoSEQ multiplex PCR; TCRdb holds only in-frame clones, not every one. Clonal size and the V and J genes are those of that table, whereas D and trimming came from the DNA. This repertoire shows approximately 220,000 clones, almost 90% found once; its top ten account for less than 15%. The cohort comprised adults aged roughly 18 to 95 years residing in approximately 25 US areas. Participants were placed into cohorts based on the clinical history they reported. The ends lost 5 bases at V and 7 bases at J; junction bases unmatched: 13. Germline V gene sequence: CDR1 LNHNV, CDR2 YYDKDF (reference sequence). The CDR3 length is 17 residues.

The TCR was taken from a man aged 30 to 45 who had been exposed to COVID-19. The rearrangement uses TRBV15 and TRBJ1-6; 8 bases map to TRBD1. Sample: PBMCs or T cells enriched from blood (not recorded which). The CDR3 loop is CATSPLGQEKWNSPLHF. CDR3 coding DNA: TGTGCCACCAGCCCTCTGGGACAGGAAAAATGGAATTCACCCCTCCACTTT.